This T cell receptor (beta chain) was profiled in a study of CD8 T cells in Susac syndrome. General observations from the study: The study's TCR sequencing and HLA analysis drew on a certain number of individuals. That number was acknowledged as relatively small.

Random hexamers served to reverse transcribe about 0.45 to 1 ug RNA. TCRdb independently ran MiXCR on the immunoSEQ multiplex PCR reads; one entry per CDR3 protein. Among approximately 120,000 distinct CDR3 sequences listed, 92% were seen once. As for this clonotype: Its cognate antigen is unknown.

The receptor's source is a human donor in good health. What was sequenced was CD4+ T cells from PBMCs.

CDR3 nucleotide sequence: TGTGCCAGCGGGACGGCGGGAGGGGTGTTCAATGAGCAGTTCTTC. Translation gives CASGTAGGVFNEQFF. V gene TRBV6-2 or TRBV6-3 combines with J gene TRBJ2-1; 9 bases match TRBD2. The CDR3 is made up of 15 amino acids. J gave up 6 bases and V 8 bases, and 11 bases lay outside the gene matches. In germline, CDR1 is MNHEY, CDR2 SVGEGT.